This T cell receptor beta chain was documented in a study of regulatory T cells in long-lasting Graves disease. The V end lost 7 bases, the J end lost 5 bases, and 14 bases lay between the germline ends. Per germline, CDR1 MDHEN and CDR2 SYDVKM. This CDR3 is 13 amino acids long. Combining iRepertoire HTBI primers with Arm-PCR of CDR3 regions, the authors built TCR beta libraries. TCRdb used MiXCR to reprocess the multiplex PCR reads, holding one entry per CDR3 protein. The sample holds 370,000 or so distinct CDR3 sequences; around 16% are singletons and the top ten take around 20%. Time point meaning: newly diagnosed GD, antithyroid drugs for less than 3 months. Generation of the TCR library employed RNA extracted from PBMCs. There are a few counts of this clonotype. A further study also used this sample, focusing on T cells in Graves' hyperthyroidism and ophthalmopathy.

The origin of this receptor is a woman aged 18-30 years with Graves disease. The source material was peripheral blood mononuclear cells (PBMCs), sampled at new diagnosis, from a patient treated with antithyroid drugs. This rearrangement joins TRBV28 to TRBJ2-5; D is possibly TRBD2 (6 bases). The CDR3 region has the DNA TGTGCCAGCACAACGGGAGTGCGGGAGACCCAGTACTTC. Protein sequence: CASTTGVRETQYF.